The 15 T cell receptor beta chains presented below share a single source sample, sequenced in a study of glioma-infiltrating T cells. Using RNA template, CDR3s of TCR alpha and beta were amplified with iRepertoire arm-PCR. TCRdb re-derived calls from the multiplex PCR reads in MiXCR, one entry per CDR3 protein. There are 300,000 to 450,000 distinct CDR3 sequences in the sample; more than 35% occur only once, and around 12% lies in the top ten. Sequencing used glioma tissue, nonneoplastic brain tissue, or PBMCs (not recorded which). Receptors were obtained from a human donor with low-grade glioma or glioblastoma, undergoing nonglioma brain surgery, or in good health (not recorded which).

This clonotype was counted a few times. CDR3 sequence reads: CSARTGAVEQFF. CDR3 in DNA: TGCAGTGCCAGAACAGGGGCCGTTGAGCAGTTCTTC. The genes are TRBV20-1 and TRBJ2-1; 7 bases match TRBD1. J lost 9 bases, V lost 6 bases, and 8 bases had no gene match. The CDR3 extends over 12 amino acids. Germline CDR1 DFQATT, CDR2 SNEGSKA (reference sequence).

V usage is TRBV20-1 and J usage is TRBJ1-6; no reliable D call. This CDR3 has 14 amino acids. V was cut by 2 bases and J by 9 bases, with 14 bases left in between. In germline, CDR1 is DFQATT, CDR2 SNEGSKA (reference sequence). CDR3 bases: TGCAGTGCTAGATCTGTTGGGATCGGTTCACCCCTCCACTTT. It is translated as CSARSVGIGSPLHF.

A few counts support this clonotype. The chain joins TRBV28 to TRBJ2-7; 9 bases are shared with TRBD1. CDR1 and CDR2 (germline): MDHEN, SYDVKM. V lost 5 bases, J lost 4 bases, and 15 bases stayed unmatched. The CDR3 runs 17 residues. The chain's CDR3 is CASSDPLRTGASYEQYF. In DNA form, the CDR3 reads TGTGCCAGCAGTGACCCTCTTCGGACAGGGGCCTCTTACGAGCAGTACTTC. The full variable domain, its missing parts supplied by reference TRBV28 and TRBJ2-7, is DVKVTQSSRYLVKRTGEKVFLECVQDMDHENMFWYRQDPGLGLRLIYFSYDVKMKEKGDIPEGYSVSREKKERFSLILESASTNQTSMYLCASSDPLRTGASYEQYFGPGTRLTVT.

CDR3 sequence: CASSKSQGLTYYNEQFF. The CDR3 nucleotides are TGTGCCAGCAGCAAATCTCAGGGTTTAACTTACTACAATGAGCAGTTCTTC. The chain employs TRBV7-6 and TRBJ2-1; maybe TRBD1 (5 bases). The V gene lost 5 bases and the J gene lost 3 bases, with 20 bases spanning the gap. Germline V lookup: CDR1 SGHVS, CDR2 FNYEAQ. This CDR3 spans 17 amino acids.

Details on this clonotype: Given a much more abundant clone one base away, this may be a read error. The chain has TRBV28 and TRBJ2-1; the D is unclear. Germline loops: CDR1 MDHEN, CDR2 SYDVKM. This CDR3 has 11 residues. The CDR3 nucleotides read TGTGCCAGCAGGCTAGGCGATGAGCAGCTCTTC. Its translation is CASRLGDEQLF. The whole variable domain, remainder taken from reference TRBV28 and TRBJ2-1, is DVKVTQSSRYLVKRTGEKVFLECVQDMDHENMFWYRQDPGLGLRLIYFSYDVKMKEKGDIPEGYSVSREKKERFSLILESASTNQTSMYLCASRLGDEQLFGPGTRLTVL.

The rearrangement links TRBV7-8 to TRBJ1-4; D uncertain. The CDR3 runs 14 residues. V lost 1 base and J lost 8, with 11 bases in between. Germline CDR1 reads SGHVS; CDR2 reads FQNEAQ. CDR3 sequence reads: CASSLGSLKEKLFF. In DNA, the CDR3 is TGTGCCAGCAGCTTAGGCAGCCTTAAAGAAAAACTGTTTTTT.

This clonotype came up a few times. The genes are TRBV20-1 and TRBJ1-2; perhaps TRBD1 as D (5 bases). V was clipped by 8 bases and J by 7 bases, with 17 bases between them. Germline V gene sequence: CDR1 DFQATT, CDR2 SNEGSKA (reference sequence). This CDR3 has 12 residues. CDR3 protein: CSSPSWGVGYTF. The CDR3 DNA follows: TGCAGTTCACCTTCATGGGGGGTTGGCTACACCTTC.

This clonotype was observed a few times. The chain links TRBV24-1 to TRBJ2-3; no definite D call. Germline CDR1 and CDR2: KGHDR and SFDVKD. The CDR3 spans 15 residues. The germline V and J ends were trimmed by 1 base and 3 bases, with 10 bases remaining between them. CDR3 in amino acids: CATSDFGGRTDTQYF. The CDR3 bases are TGTGCCACCAGTGATTTCGGTGGCAGGACAGATACGCAGTATTTT.

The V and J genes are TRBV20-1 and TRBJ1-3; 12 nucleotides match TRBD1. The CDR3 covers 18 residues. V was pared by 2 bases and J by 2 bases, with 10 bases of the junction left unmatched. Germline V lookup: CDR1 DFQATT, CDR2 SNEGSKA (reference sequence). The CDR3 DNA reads TGCAGTGCTAGACCTCCCCCGGGACAGGGGGCGCCTGGAAACACCATATATTTT. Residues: CSARPPPGQGAPGNTIYF.

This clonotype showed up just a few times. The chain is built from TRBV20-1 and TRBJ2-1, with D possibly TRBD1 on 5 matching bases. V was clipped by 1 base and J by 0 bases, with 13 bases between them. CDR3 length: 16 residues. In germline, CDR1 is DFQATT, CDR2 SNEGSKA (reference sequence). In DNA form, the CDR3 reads TGCAGTGCTAGAGCCCTAGACAGTTACTCCTACAATGAGCAGTTCTTC. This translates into CSARALDSYSYNEQFF.

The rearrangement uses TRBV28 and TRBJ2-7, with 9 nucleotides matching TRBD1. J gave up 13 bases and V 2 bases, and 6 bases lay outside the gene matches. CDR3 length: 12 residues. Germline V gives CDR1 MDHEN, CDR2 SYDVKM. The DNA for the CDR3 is TGTGCCAGCAGTTTAAAGGGACAGGGTTTTTACTTC. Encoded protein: CASSLKGQGFYF.

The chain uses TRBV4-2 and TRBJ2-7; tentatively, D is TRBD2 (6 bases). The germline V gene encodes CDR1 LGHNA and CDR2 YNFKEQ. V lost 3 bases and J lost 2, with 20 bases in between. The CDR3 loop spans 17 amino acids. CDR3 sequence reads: CASSHPTNQGGPYEQYF. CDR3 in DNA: TGTGCCAGCAGCCACCCCACAAACCAGGGAGGTCCCTACGAGCAGTACTTC.

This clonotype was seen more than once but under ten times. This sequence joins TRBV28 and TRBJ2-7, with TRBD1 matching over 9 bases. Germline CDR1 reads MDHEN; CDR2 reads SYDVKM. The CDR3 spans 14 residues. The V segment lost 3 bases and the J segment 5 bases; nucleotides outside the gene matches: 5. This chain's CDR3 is CASSLTGGIDEQYF. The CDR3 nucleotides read TGTGCCAGCAGTTTGACAGGGGGAATCGACGAGCAGTACTTC.

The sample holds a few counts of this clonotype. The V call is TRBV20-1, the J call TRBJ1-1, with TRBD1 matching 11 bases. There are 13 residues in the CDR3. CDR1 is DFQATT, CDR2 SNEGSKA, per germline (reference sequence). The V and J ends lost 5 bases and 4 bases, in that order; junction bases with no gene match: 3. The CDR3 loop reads CSAPGTGGTEAFF. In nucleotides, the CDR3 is TGCAGTGCTCCCGGGACAGGGGGCACTGAAGCTTTCTTT.

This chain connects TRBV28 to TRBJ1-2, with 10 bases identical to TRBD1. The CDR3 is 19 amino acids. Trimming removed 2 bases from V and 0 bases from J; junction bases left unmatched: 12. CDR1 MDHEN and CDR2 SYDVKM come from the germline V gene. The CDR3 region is CASSLGPGQGILTNYGYTF. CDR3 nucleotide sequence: TGTGCCAGCAGTTTAGGGCCGGGACAGGGGATTTTGACTAACTATGGCTACACCTTC.